This TCR beta chain was retrieved from a study of cytomegalovirus exposure and HLA in healthy donors. Overall study findings and caveats: A link between a missense DCLRE1C variant and TCR beta V- and J-gene trimming emerged from a later analysis.

Germline V CDR1 and CDR2: LNHDA, SQIVND (reference sequence). The length of the CDR3 is 13 residues. V was cut by 2 bases and J by 6 bases, with 8 bases left in between. The PCR employed 60 Vbeta primers together with 13 Jbeta primers. Assay: immunoSEQ multiplex PCR; the TCRdb copy retains only in-frame clones and omits some. The sample yields about 110,000 clones, approximately 69% seen once. This clone occurred once. No antigen is known for it. Sequences were obtained from PBMCs. The J gene is TRBJ2-1, the V gene TRBV19, with no clear D. The clonotype comes from a man aged 30-40 years in good health and CMV-seronegative. CDR3 nucleotides: TGTGCCAGTAGTATATCAACGAGCAATGAGCAGTTCTTC. Its protein is CASSISTSNEQFF.